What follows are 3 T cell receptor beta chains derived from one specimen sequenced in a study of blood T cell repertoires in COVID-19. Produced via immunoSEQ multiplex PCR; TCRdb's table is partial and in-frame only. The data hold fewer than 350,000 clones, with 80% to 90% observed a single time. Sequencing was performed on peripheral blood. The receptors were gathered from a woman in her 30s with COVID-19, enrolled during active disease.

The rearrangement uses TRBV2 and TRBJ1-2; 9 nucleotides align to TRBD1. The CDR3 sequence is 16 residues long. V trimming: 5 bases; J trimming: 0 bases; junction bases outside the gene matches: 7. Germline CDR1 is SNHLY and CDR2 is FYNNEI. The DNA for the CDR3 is TGTGCCAGCAGTCGGGACAGGGTTCCAGCTAACTATGGCTACACCTTC. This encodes CASSRDRVPANYGYTF.

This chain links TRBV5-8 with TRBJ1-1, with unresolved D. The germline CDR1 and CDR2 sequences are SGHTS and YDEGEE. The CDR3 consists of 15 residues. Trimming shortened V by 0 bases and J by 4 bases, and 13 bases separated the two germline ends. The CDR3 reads CASSLGAASATEAFF. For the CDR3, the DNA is TGTGCCAGCAGCTTGGGGGCAGCCTCGGCCACTGAAGCTTTCTTT.

The chain's CDR3 is CASSLRGDEQFF. Written as DNA, the CDR3 is TGTGCCAGCAGCTTGAGGGGCGATGAGCAGTTCTTC. The V and J genes are TRBV5-4 and TRBJ2-1; D may be TRBD1 (5 bases). V shed 1 base and J shed 8 bases, with 7 bases lying between them. The CDR3 contains 12 residues. Germline V gene sequence: CDR1 SGHNT, CDR2 YYREEE (reference sequence).